This T cell receptor (beta chain) was captured in a study of cytomegalovirus exposure and HLA in healthy donors. The donors were healthy bone marrow donors. A note on this clone: The antigen remains unidentified.

A multiplex PCR was run with 60 Vbeta primers and 13 Jbeta primers. Clones were sequenced by immunoSEQ multiplex PCR, and TCRdb holds only the in-frame ones, with some missing. The sample contains approximately 150,000 clones, around 88% of which appear only once. Points from the study as a whole: TCR beta V segments were, for the most part, productive about 87% or about 30% of the time in an earlier analysis.

Germline trimming cut 1 base from V and 2 bases from J; bases unmatched to any gene: 2. There are 14 residues in the CDR3. Germline CDR1 is MGHRA and CDR2 is YSYEKL. Material for sequencing was PBMCs. This clonotype was sampled from a woman younger than 45 in good health and CMV-seronegative. This sequence joins TRBV4-1 and TRBJ2-7; 7 bases align to TRBD2. The CDR3 DNA reads as TGCGCCAGCAGCCAAGGAGGGACTACCTACGAGCAGTACTTC. This gives the protein CASSQGGTTYEQYF.